This T cell receptor beta chain is drawn from a study of blood T cells in healthy people across ages. Next came a second PCR, run for about 6 to 12 cycles, which used a sample-barcoded 5' primer along with a J-beta primer mix. Each CDR3 protein is one row after TCRdb ran MiXCR on the 5' RACE reads. The table has almost 1 million distinct CDR3 sequences, just over 50% seen once. Looked up from germline, CDR1 is LGHNT and CDR2 is FRNRAP. The CDR3 extends over 14 amino acids. Trimming removed 1 base from V and 2 bases from J, with 7 bases in between. With each sample, at least 6 micrograms of total RNA were extracted. This clonotype has a count of ten or more.

V gene TRBV12-5 combines with J gene TRBJ2-3, with D possibly matching TRBD2 (6 bases). Sequenced: blood. The TCR originated in a woman aged 60-75 years in good health. The CDR3 DNA reads as TGTGCTAGTGGTTTGGGGACTACCACAGATACGCAGTATTTT. Translated: CASGLGTTTDTQYF.